Listed here are 24 T cell receptor beta chains from one sample, sequenced in a study of blood T cell repertoires in COVID-19 (dated by TCRdb to 2020 to 2022). The library was produced with the immunoSEQ multiplex PCR assay. TCRdb stores this immuneACCESS table with in-frame sequences only. Part of the clones is absent; in the studies checked, under half of the shortfall reflects unresolved V genes, and no reason is known for the rest. Here the sample has around 250,000 clones; 70% to 90% occur a single time. Approximately 9% of the sample comes from the top ten. The sequencing input was PBMCs or T cells enriched from blood (not recorded which). The receptors here all came from a woman aged 45-59 years with acute COVID-19.

The chain links TRBV5-1 to TRBJ1-6; 7 nucleotides line up with TRBD1. The length of the CDR3 is 15 residues. V shed 2 bases, J shed 6 bases, and the junction held 5 bases outside the gene matches. Germline loops: CDR1 SGHRS, CDR2 YFSETQ. The CDR3 DNA sequence: TGCGCCAGCAGCTTTACCGGGACAGCTAATTCACCCCTCCACTTT. This sequence encodes CASSFTGTANSPLHF.

The genes are TRBV6-5 and TRBJ1-2, with TRBD1 matching 8 bases. There are 15 residues in the CDR3. CDR1 is MNHEY, CDR2 SVGAGI, per germline. Trimming at V came to 7 bases and at J to 2 bases, leaving 9 bases not matched to a gene. CDR3 nucleotides: TGTGCCAGCATCCGAGGACAGGGCCCCAACTATGGCTACACCTTC. Its protein product is CASIRGQGPNYGYTF.

This clone was picked up one time. This rearrangement joins TRBV9 to TRBJ2-1; D unclear. In germline, CDR1 is SGDLS, CDR2 YYNGEE. Trimming took off 2 bases at V and 6 bases at J, with 9 bases between the two ends. This CDR3 is 13 amino acids long. CDR3 loop: CASSVTPGNEQFF. The CDR3 coding sequence is TGTGCCAGCAGCGTGACGCCGGGCAATGAGCAGTTCTTC.

The V and J genes are TRBV6-5 and TRBJ2-7; 8 nucleotides line up with TRBD1. There are 15 residues in the CDR3. V dropped 0 bases and J dropped 5; count of bases not matched to a gene: 6. Germline V lookup: CDR1 MNHEY, CDR2 SVGAGI. CDR3: CASSYSGQGRHEQYF. CDR3 bases: TGTGCCAGCAGTTACTCAGGACAGGGACGCCACGAGCAGTACTTC.

This sequence joins TRBV27 and TRBJ2-3; 9 positions match TRBD2. Germline V lookup: CDR1 MNHEY, CDR2 SMNVEV (reference sequence). With 6 bases clipped from V and 5 bases from J, the junction kept 9 bases outside the gene matches. The CDR3 runs to 15 residues. In DNA form, the CDR3 reads TGTGCCAGCAGATCCCTGACTAGCGGCAAAGATACGCAGTATTTT. Its translation: CASRSLTSGKDTQYF.

This chain connects TRBV7-6 to TRBJ1-1, with TRBD1 matching 10 bases. V was clipped by 5 bases and J by 1 base; unmatched bases: 13. This CDR3 comprises 18 residues. The germline gives CDR1 SGHVS, CDR2 FNYEAQ. CDR3 sequence reads: CASSPGRDRGGGNTEAFF. CDR3 coding DNA: TGTGCCAGCAGCCCGGGACGGGACAGGGGTGGTGGGAACACTGAAGCTTTCTTT. Using reference TRBV7-6 and TRBJ1-1 for the parts outside the CDR3, the full variable domain is GAGVSQSPRYKVTKRGQDVALRCDPISGHVSLYWYRQALGQGPEFLTYFNYEAQQDKSGLPNDRFSAERPEGSISTLTIQRTEQRDSAMYRCASSPGRDRGGGNTEAFFGQGTRLTVV.

The chain has TRBV18 and TRBJ1-1; D might be TRBD1 (5 bases). The ends were cut back, 3 bases at V and 4 bases at J, with 9 bases in the middle. The CDR3 sequence is 13 residues long. The V gene's germline CDR1 is KGHSH and CDR2 LQKENI. The CDR3 DNA follows: TGTGCCAGCTCACCGGTGGGGGGCACTGAAGCTTTCTTT. This codes for CASSPVGGTEAFF.

This clone was detected a few times. The chain uses TRBV5-1 and TRBJ1-4; tentatively, D is TRBD1 (6 bases). The CDR3 runs 15 residues. With 4 bases removed from V and 1 base from J, the gap between germline ends came to 11 bases. Germline V gene data show CDR1 as SGHRS and CDR2 as YFSETQ. CDR3 nucleotides: TGCGCCAGCAGCGGGGGCACCCAAACTAATGAAAAACTGTTTTTT. It encodes CASSGGTQTNEKLFF.

This chain connects TRBV19 to TRBJ1-3; TRBD1 matches at 7 bases. The germline gives CDR1 LNHDA, CDR2 SQIVND (reference sequence). The CDR3 extends over 16 amino acids. The V segment lost 7 bases and the J segment 0 bases; nucleotides outside the gene matches: 9. CDR3 loop: CASKGQRTNSGNTIYF. Here the CDR3 DNA reads TGTGCCAGTAAGGGACAGAGGACAAACTCTGGAAACACCATATATTTT.

The CDR3 bases are TGCGCCAGCAGCCAAGAAGGGCTAGCGGGGGCTACGCAGTATTTT. Amino acid sequence: CASSQEGLAGATQYF. The chain joins TRBV4-3 to TRBJ2-3, with 10 bases matching TRBD2. V was pared by 0 bases and J by 8 bases, with 5 bases of the junction left unmatched. The CDR3 runs to 15 residues. Germline CDR1 and CDR2: LGHNA and YSLEER.

The chain links TRBV11-2 to TRBJ2-7; 7 bases line up with TRBD1. Germline lookup yields CDR1 SGHAT and CDR2 FQNNGV. This CDR3 has 15 amino acids. The V segment lost 1 base and the J segment 1 base; nucleotides outside the gene matches: 4. The CDR3 DNA reads TGTGCCAGCAGCTTAGTCCGGGACAGATCCTACGAGCAGTACTTC. Translation gives CASSLVRDRSYEQYF.

This chain uses TRBV20-1 with TRBJ2-7, with 10 bases lining up with TRBD1. The CDR3 is made up of 13 amino acids. From germline, CDR1 is DFQATT and CDR2 SNEGSKA (reference sequence). V shed 4 bases, J shed 4 bases, and the junction held 4 bases outside the gene matches. Here the CDR3 reads CSAIDRGRYEQYF. In nucleotides, the CDR3 is TGCAGTGCTATTGACAGGGGGCGGTACGAGCAGTACTTC.

The chain combines TRBV29-1 with TRBJ1-1; 8 bases map to TRBD1. CDR1 is SQVTM, CDR2 ANQGSEA, per germline. The trim removed 6 bases at V and 4 bases at J, leaving 7 bases unmatched. The CDR3 totals 13 residues. The CDR3 sequence is CSVSTGASTEAFF. The DNA of the CDR3 is TGCAGCGTCTCGACAGGGGCCTCCACTGAAGCTTTCTTT.

This chain links TRBV2 with TRBJ1-1; D unresolved. CDR1 SNHLY and CDR2 FYNNEI come from the germline V gene. Trimming removed 6 bases at V and 9 bases at J, with 11 bases between. The CDR3 has 11 amino acids. Here the CDR3 reads CASRYSIQAFF. DNA for the CDR3: TGTGCCAGCAGATACAGTATCCAAGCTTTCTTT.

The chain recombines TRBV2 with TRBJ2-1, with 10 bases aligning to TRBD2. The V gene end was trimmed by 7 bases and the J gene end by 8 bases; junction bases not matched to a gene: 11. The CDR3 has 15 residues. The germline gives CDR1 SNHLY, CDR2 FYNNEI. The CDR3 spells CASTELAGASDEQFF. CDR3 coding DNA: TGTGCCAGCACAGAGCTAGCGGGGGCGTCCGATGAGCAGTTCTTC.

The V call is TRBV25-1, the J call TRBJ1-2; 9 bases fit TRBD1. With 7 bases clipped from V and 8 bases from J, the junction kept 8 bases outside the gene matches. Germline V gene data show CDR1 as MGHDK and CDR2 as SYGVNS. The CDR3 totals 13 residues. The CDR3 region is CASNSQGARGYTF. Here the CDR3 DNA reads TGTGCCAGCAACTCACAGGGGGCGCGGGGCTACACCTTC.

This chain joins TRBV14 and TRBJ1-6; D is perhaps TRBD1 (5 bases). Trimming removed 1 base from V and 10 bases from J, with 8 bases in between. Germline CDR1 SGHDN, CDR2 FVKESK. This CDR3 contains 13 residues. The CDR3 DNA is TGTGCCAGCAGCCAAGGGGGGGGGTCACCCCTCCACTTT. Amino acids: CASSQGGGSPLHF.

The V gene is TRBV27, the J gene TRBJ1-2; 8 bases are a match to TRBD1. The CDR3 is 14 residues long. J was trimmed by 6 bases and V by 3 bases; bases with no gene match: 6. Germline CDR1 and CDR2: MNHEY and SMNVEV (reference sequence). CDR3: CASSFLDRVNGYTF. In DNA, the CDR3 is TGTGCCAGCAGTTTCCTGGACAGGGTGAATGGCTACACCTTC.

The V gene is TRBV19, the J gene TRBJ1-2; TRBD1 might be the D (5 bases). The ends were cut back, 0 bases at V and 7 bases at J, with 15 bases in the middle. Germline lookup yields CDR1 LNHDA and CDR2 SQIVND (reference sequence). This CDR3 has 15 amino acids. CDR3 protein: CASSIDGRVTGGYTF. DNA of the CDR3: TGTGCCAGTAGTATAGATGGCAGGGTAACTGGTGGCTACACCTTC.

The chain couples TRBV6-5 to TRBJ1-6; 7 positions match TRBD1. CDR3 length equals 16 residues. Trimming removed 0 bases from V and 9 bases from J; junction bases left unmatched: 8. CDR1 is MNHEY, CDR2 SVGAGI, per germline. The CDR3 spells CASSYSLAGGSSPLHF. The CDR3 DNA reads as TGTGCCAGCAGTTACTCGCTAGCAGGGGGGAGTTCACCCCTCCACTTT.

This chain connects TRBV19 to TRBJ1-1; no clear D gene. Trimming removed 6 bases at V and 4 bases at J, with 15 bases between. Germline CDR1 LNHDA, CDR2 SQIVND (reference sequence). The CDR3 is 14 amino acids. For the CDR3, the DNA is TGTGCCAGTAGATCACAAGGGAGTGGCACTGAAGCTTTCTTT. It yields the protein CASRSQGSGTEAFF.

The V call is TRBV27, the J call TRBJ1-2, with 7 bases identical to TRBD1. The CDR3 has 17 residues. Per the germline V gene, CDR1 is MNHEY and CDR2 is SMNVEV (reference sequence). Trimming removed 4 bases from V and 0 bases from J; junction bases left unmatched: 11. CDR3 sequence: CASSSWTGGLSNYGYTF. The CDR3 region has the DNA TGTGCCAGCAGTTCTTGGACAGGCGGGCTCTCTAACTATGGCTACACCTTC.

This clone turned up a few times. The chain joins TRBV30 to TRBJ2-7; TRBD1 agrees at 7 bases. The CDR3 contains 13 residues. Germline V gene sequence: CDR1 GTSNPN, CDR2 SVGIG (reference sequence). V dropped 6 bases and J dropped 2; count of bases not matched to a gene: 7. CDR3 sequence: CACTRRGPYEQYF. The CDR3 coding sequence is TGTGCCTGTACTAGAAGGGGGCCCTACGAGCAGTACTTC.

The rearrangement joins TRBV7-7 to TRBJ2-2; D is possibly TRBD1 (5 bases). CDR3 length: 15 residues. Per germline, CDR1 SSHAT and CDR2 FNYEAQ (reference sequence). V was clipped by 1 base and J by 4 bases, with 10 bases between them. The CDR3 spells CASSLEGSGTGELFF. In DNA form, the CDR3 reads TGTGCCAGCAGCTTAGAGGGGTCTGGCACCGGGGAGCTGTTTTTT.